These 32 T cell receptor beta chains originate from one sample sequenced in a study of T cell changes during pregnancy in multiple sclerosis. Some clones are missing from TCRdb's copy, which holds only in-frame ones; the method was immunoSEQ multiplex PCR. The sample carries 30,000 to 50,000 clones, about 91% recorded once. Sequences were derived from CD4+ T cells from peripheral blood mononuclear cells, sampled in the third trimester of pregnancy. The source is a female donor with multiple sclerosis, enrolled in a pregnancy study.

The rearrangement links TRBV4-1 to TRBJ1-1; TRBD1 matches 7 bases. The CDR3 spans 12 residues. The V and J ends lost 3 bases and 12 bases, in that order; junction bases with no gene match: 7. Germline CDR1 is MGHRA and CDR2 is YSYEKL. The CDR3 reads CASSQGTVISFF. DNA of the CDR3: TGCGCCAGCAGCCAGGGGACAGTAATCTCTTTCTTT.

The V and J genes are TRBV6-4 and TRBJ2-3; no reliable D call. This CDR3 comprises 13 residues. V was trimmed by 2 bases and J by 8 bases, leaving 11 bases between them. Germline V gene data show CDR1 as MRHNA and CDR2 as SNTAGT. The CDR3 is CASSDGSGATQYF. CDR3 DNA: TGTGCCAGCAGTGACGGTAGTGGAGCTACGCAGTATTTT.

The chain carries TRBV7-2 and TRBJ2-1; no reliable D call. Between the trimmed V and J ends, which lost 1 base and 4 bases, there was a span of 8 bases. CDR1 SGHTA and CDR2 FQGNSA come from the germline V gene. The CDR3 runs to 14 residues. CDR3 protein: CASSLDPYYNEQFF. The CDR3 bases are TGTGCCAGCAGCTTAGACCCCTATTACAATGAGCAGTTCTTC.

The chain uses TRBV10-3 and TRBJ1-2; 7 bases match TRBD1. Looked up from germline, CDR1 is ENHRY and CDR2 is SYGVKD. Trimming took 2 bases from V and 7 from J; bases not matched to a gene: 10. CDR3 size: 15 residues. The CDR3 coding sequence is TGTGCCATCAGTGAGGGAGGACAGGCCTTCGGTGGCTACACCTTC. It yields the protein CAISEGGQAFGGYTF.

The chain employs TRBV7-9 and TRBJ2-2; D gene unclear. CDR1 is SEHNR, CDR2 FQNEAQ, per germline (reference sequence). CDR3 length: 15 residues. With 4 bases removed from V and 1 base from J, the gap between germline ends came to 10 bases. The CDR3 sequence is CASSYSAVNTGELFF. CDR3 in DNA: TGTGCCAGCAGCTATTCGGCGGTGAACACCGGGGAGCTGTTTTTT.

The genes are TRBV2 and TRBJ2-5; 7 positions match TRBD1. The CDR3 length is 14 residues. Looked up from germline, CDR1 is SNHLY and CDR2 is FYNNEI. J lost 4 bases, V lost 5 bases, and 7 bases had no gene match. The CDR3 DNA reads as TGTGCCAGCAGTCGACAGGGAACGCCAGAGACCCAGTACTTC. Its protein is CASSRQGTPETQYF.

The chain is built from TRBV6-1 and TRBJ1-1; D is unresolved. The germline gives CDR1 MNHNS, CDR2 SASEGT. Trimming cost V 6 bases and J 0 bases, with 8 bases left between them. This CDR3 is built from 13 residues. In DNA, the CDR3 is TGTGCCAGCAGCCCGGGGATGAACACTGAAGCTTTCTTT. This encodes CASSPGMNTEAFF.

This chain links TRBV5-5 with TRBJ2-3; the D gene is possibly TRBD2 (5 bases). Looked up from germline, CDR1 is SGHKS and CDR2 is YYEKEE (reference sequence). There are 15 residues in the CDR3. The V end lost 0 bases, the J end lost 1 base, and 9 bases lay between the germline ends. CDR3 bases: TGTGCCAGCAGCTTGGTACTAGGTGGCACAGATACGCAGTATTTT. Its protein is CASSLVLGGTDTQYF.

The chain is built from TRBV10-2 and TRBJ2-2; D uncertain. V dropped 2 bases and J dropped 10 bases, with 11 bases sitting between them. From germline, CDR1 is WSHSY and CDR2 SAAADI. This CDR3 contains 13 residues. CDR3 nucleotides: TGCGCCAGCAGTGAGACTACAATACAGGAGCTGTTTTTT. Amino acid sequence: CASSETTIQELFF.

The CDR3 sequence is CASSQDRVTDTQYF. The CDR3 nucleotides are TGCGCCAGCAGCCAAGATCGGGTTACAGATACGCAGTATTTT. The chain combines TRBV4-1 with TRBJ2-3; no clear D. V gave up 0 bases and J gave up 3 bases, with 7 bases separating them. From germline, CDR1 is MGHRA and CDR2 YSYEKL. CDR3 length equals 14 residues.

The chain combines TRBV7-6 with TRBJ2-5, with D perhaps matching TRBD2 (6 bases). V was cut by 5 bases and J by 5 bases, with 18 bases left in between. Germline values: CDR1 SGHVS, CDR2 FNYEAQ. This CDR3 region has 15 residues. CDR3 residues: CASSPAGRARETQYF. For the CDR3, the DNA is TGTGCCAGCAGCCCCGCGGGACGGGCCAGGGAGACCCAGTACTTC.

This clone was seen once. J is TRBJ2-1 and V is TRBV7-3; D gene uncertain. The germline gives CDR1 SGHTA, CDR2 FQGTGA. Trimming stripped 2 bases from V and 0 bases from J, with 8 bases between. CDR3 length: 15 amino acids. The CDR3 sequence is CASSLPWSSYNEQFF. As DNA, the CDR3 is TGTGCCAGCAGCTTACCCTGGAGCTCCTACAATGAGCAGTTCTTC.

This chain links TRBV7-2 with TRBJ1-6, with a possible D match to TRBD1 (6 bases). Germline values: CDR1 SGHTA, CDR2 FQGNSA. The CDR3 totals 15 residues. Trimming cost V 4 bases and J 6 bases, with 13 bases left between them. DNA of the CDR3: TGTGCCAGCAGCTACCTCAGGGGAACTAATTCACCCCTCCACTTT. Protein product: CASSYLRGTNSPLHF. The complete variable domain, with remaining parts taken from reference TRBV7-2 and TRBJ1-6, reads GAGVSQSPSNKVTEKGKDVELRCDPISGHTALYWYRQSLGQGLEFLIYFQGNSAPDKSGLPSDRFSAERTGGSVSTLTIQRTQQEDSAVYLCASSYLRGTNSPLHFGNGTRLTVT.

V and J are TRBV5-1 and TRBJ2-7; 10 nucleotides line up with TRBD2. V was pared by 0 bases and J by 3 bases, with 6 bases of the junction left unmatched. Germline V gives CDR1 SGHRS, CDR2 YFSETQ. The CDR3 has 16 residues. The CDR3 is CASSLGELAGIYEQYF. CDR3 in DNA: TGCGCCAGCAGCTTGGGAGAACTAGCGGGAATCTACGAGCAGTACTTC. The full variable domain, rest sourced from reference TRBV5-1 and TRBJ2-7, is KAGVTQTPRYLIKTRGQQVTLSCSPISGHRSVSWYQQTPGQGLQFLFEYFSETQRNKGNFPGRFSGRQFSNSRSEMNVSTLELGDSALYLCASSLGELAGIYEQYFGPGTRLTVT.

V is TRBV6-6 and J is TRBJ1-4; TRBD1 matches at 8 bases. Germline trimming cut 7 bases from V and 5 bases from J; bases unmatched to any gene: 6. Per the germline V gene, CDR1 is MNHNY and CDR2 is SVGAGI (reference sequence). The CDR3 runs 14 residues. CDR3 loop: CASNGAGGNEKLFF. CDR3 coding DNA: TGTGCCAGCAACGGTGCAGGGGGCAATGAAAAACTGTTTTTT.

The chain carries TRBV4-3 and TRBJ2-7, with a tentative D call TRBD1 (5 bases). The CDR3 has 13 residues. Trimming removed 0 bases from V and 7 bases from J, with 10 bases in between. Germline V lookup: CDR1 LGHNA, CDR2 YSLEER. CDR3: CASSQEARAEQYF. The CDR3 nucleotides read TGCGCCAGCAGCCAAGAGGCCAGGGCTGAGCAGTACTTC.

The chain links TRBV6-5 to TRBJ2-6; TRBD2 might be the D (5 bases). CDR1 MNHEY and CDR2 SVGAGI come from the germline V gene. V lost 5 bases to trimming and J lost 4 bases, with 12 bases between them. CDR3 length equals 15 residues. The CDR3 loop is CASSPRGRGANVLTF. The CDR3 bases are TGTGCCAGCAGTCCCCGCGGGCGAGGGGCCAACGTCCTGACTTTC.

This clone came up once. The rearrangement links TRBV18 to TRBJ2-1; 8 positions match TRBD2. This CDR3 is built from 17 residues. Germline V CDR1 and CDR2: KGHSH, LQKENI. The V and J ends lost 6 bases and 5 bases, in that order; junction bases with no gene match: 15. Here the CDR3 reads CASSLSTGTSLHNEQFF. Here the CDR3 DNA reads TGTGCCAGCTCGCTGAGCACCGGGACTAGTTTACACAATGAGCAGTTCTTC. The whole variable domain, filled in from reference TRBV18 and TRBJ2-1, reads NAGVMQNPRHLVRRRGQEARLRCSPMKGHSHVYWYRQLPEEGLKFMVYLQKENIIDESGMPKERFSAEFPKEGPSILRIQQVVRGDSAAYFCASSLSTGTSLHNEQFFGPGTRLTVL.

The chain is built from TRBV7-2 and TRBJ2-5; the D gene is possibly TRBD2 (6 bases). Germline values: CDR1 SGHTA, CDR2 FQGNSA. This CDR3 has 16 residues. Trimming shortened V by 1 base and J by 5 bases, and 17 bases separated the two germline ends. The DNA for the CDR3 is TGTGCCAGCAGCTTAGGAGACTCCCCGGGGGTGGAGACCCAGTACTTC. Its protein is CASSLGDSPGVETQYF.

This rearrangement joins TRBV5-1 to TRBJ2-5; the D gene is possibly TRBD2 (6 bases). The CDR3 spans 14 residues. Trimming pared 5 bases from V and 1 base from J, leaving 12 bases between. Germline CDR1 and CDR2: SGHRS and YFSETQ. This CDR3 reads CASSSGGLQETQYF. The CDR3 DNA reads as TGCGCCAGCAGTTCCGGGGGTCTCCAAGAGACCCAGTACTTC.

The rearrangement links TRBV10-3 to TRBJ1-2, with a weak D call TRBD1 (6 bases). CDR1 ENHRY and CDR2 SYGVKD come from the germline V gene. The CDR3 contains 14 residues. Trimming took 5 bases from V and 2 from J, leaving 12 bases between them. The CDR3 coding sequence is TGTGCCATCAGTAAAACAGGGTCCAACTATGGCTACACCTTC. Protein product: CAISKTGSNYGYTF.

The CDR3 DNA follows: TGTGCCAGCTCACCCCCGGGAGGACAGGGGGTCCAGCCCCAGCATTTT. Its protein product is CASSPPGGQGVQPQHF. The chain uses TRBV18 and TRBJ1-5; 10 bases are shared with TRBD1. Trimming took 3 bases from V and 7 from J; bases not matched to a gene: 9. The CDR3 contains 16 residues. CDR1 is KGHSH, CDR2 LQKENI, per germline.

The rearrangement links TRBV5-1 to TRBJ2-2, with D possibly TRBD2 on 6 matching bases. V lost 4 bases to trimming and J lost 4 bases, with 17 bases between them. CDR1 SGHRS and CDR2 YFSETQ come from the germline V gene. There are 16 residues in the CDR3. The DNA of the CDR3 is TGCGCCAGCAGCCCCCGTGAGGGAGGTTCCACCGGGGAGCTGTTTTTT. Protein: CASSPREGGSTGELFF.

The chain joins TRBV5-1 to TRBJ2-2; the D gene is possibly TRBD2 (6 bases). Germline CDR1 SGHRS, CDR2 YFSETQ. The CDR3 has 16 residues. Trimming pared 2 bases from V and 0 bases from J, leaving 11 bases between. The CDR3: CASSFRDSTNTGELFF. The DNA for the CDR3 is TGCGCCAGCAGCTTCCGGGACTCTACGAACACCGGGGAGCTGTTTTTT. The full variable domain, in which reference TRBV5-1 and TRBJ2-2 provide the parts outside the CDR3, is KAGVTQTPRYLIKTRGQQVTLSCSPISGHRSVSWYQQTPGQGLQFLFEYFSETQRNKGNFPGRFSGRQFSNSRSEMNVSTLELGDSALYLCASSFRDSTNTGELFFGEGSRLTVL.

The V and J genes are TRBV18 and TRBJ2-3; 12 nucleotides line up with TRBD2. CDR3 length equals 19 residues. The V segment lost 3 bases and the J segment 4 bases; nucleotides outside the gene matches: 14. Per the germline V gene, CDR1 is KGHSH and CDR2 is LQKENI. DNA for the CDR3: TGTGCCAGCTCACCCTCGAACATCCAACTAGCGGGAGGCCCAGATACGCAGTATTTT. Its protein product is CASSPSNIQLAGGPDTQYF.

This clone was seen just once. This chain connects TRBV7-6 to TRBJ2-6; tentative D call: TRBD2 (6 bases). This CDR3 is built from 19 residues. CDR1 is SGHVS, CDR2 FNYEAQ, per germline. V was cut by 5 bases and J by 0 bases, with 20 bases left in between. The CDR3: CASSAAGRTTSSGANVLTF. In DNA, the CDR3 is TGTGCCAGCAGCGCGGCGGGCAGGACTACTAGCTCTGGGGCCAACGTCCTGACTTTC.

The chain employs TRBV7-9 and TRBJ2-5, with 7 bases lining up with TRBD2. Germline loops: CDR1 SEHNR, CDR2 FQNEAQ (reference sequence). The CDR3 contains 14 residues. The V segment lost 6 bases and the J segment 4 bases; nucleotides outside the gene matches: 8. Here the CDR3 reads CASSRSGAAETQYF. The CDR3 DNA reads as TGTGCCAGCAGTCGCAGCGGGGCAGCAGAGACCCAGTACTTC.

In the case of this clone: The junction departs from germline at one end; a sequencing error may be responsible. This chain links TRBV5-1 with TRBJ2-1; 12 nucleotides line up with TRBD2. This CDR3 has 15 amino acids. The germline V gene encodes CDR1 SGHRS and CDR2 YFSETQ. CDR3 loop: CASSNPSGLAGGPVF. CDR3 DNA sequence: TGCGCCAGCAGCAACCCGTCGGGGCTAGCGGGAGGGCCTGTCTTC. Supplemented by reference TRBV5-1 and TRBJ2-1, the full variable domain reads KAGVTQTPRYLIKTRGQQVTLSCSPISGHRSVSWYQQTPGQGLQFLFEYFSETQRNKGNFPGRFSGRQFSNSRSEMNVSTLELGDSALYLCASSNPSGLAGGPVFGPGTRLTVL.

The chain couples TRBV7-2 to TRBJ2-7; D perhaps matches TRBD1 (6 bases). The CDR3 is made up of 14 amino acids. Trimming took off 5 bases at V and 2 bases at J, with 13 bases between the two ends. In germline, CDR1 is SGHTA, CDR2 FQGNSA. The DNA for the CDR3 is TGTGCCAGCAGCCCGAGTCGGACAGCCTACGAGCAGTACTTC. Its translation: CASSPSRTAYEQYF.

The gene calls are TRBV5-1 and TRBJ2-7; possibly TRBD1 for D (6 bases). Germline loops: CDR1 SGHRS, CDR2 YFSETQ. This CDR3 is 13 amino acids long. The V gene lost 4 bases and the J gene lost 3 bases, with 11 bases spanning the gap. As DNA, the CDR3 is TGCGCCAGCAGCCAACAGGGTATCTACGAGCAGTACTTC. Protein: CASSQQGIYEQYF.

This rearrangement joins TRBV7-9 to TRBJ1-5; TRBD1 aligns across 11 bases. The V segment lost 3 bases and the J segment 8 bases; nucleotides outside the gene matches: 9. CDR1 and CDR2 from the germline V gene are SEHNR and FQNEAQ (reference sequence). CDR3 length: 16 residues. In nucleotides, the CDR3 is TGTGCCAGCAGCTTGGCCGGGACAGGGGGTCTGGAGCCCCAGCATTTT. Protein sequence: CASSLAGTGGLEPQHF.

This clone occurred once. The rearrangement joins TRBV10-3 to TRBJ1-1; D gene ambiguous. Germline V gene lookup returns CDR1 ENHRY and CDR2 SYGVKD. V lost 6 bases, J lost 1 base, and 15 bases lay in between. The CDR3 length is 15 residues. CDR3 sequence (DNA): TGTGCCATCAGCGTGGGTCTCGGCGGGAACACTGAAGCTTTCTTT. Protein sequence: CAISVGLGGNTEAFF.